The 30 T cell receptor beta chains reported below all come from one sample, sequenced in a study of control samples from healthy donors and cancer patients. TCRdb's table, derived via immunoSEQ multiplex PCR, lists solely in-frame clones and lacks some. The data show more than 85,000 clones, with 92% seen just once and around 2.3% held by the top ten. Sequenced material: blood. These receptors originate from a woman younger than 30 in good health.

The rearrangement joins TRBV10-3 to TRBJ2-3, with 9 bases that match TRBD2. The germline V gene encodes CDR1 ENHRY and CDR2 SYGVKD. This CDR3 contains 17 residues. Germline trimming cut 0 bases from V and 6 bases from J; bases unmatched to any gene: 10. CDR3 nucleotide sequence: TGTGCCATCAGTGAGTCGGGGGGCGGGAGGGCCAGGGATACGCAGTATTTT. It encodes CAISESGGGRARDTQYF.

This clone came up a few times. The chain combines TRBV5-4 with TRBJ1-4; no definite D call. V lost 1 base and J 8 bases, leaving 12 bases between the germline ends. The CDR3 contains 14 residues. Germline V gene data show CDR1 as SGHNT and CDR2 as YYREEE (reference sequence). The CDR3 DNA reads TGTGCCAGCAGCTTGCAGCCAGGCCCGGAAAAACTGTTTTTT. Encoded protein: CASSLQPGPEKLFF.

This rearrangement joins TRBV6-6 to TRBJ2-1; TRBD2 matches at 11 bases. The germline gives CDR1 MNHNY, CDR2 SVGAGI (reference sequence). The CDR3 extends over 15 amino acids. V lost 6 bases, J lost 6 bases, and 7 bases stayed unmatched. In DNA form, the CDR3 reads TGTGCCAGCAGCCCCAGACTAGCGGGGATCAATGAGCAGTTCTTC. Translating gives CASSPRLAGINEQFF.

CDR3: CASSLLGRTNEKLFF. CDR3 in DNA: TGTGCCAGCAGTTTATTAGGGAGGACTAATGAAAAACTGTTTTTT. The chain combines TRBV28 with TRBJ1-4; D gene uncertain. The V and J ends lost 1 base and 2 bases respectively, with 8 bases between them. Germline V CDR1 and CDR2: MDHEN, SYDVKM. This CDR3 region has 15 residues.

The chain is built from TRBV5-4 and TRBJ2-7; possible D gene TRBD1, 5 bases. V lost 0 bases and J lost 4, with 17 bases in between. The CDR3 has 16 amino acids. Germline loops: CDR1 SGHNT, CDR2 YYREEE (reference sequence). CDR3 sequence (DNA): TGTGCCAGCAGCTTGGCGCCTCAGTGGGGCGCGTACGAGCAGTACTTC. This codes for CASSLAPQWGAYEQYF.

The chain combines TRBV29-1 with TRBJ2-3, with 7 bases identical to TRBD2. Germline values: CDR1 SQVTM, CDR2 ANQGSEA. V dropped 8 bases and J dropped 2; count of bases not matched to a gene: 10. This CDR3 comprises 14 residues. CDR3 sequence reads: CSSTASGHTDTQYF. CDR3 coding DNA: TGCAGCTCAACTGCTAGCGGCCACACAGATACGCAGTATTTT.

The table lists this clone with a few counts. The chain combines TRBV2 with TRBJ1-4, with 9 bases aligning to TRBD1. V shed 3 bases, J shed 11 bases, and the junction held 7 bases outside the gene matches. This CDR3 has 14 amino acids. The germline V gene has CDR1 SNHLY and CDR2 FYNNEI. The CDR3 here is CASSEGQGGGKLFF. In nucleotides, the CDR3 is TGTGCCAGCAGTGAGGGACAGGGAGGAGGGAAACTGTTTTTT. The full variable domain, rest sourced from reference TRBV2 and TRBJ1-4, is EPEVTQTPSHQVTQMGQEVILRCVPISNHLYFYWYRQILGQKVEFLVSFYNNEISEKSEIFDDQFSVERPDGSNFTLKIRSTKLEDSAMYFCASSEGQGGGKLFFGSGTQLSVL.

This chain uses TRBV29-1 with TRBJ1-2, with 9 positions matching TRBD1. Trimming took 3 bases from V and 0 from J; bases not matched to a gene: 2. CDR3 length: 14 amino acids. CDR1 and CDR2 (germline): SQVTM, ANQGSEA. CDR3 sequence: CSVETGGANYGYTF. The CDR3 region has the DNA TGCAGCGTTGAGACAGGGGGAGCTAACTATGGCTACACCTTC.

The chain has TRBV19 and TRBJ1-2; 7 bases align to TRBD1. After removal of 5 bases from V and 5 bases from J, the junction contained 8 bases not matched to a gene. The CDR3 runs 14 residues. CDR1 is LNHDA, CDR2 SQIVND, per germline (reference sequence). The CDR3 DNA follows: TGTGCCAGTAGTGTGCCCGGACAGGAATATGGCTACACCTTC. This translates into CASSVPGQEYGYTF.

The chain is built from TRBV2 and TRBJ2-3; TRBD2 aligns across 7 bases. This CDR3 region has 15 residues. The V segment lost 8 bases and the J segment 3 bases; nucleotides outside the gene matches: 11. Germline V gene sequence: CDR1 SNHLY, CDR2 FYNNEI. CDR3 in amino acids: CASLGLFKATDTQYF. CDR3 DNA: TGTGCCAGCCTGGGACTATTTAAGGCGACAGATACGCAGTATTTT. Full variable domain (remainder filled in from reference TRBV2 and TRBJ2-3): EPEVTQTPSHQVTQMGQEVILRCVPISNHLYFYWYRQILGQKVEFLVSFYNNEISEKSEIFDDQFSVERPDGSNFTLKIRSTKLEDSAMYFCASLGLFKATDTQYFGPGTRLTVL.

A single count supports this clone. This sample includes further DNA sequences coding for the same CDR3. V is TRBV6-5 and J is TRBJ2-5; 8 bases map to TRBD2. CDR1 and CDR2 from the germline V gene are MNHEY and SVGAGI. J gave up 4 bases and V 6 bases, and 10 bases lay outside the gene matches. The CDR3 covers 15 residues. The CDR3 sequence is CASSPGLASGETQYF. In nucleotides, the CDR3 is TGTGCCAGCAGCCCCGGACTAGCATCGGGAGAGACCCAGTACTTC.

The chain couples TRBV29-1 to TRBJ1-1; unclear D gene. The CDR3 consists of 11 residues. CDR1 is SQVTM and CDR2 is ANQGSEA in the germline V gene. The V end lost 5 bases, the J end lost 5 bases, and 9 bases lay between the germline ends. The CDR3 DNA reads TGCAGCGTTTCCCGGAAAACTGAAGCTTTCTTT. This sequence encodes CSVSRKTEAFF.

This CDR3 reads CASSYLGPDTQYF. The DNA of the CDR3 is TGTGCCAGCAGTTACCTCGGTCCAGATACGCAGTATTTT. The J gene is TRBJ2-3, the V gene TRBV6-5; no clear D gene. V lost 2 bases, J lost 4 bases, and 7 bases lay in between. The CDR3 has 13 amino acids. The germline V gene encodes CDR1 MNHEY and CDR2 SVGAGI.

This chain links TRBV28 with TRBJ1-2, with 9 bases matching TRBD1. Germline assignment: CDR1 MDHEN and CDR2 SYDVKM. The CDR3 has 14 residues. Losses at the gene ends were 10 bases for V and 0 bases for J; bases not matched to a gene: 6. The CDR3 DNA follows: TGTGCCACTGGGACAGGGCCGTCTAACTATGGCTACACCTTC. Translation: CATGTGPSNYGYTF.

CDR3 amino acids: CASSQGGAGTGELFF. In nucleotides, the CDR3 is TGTGCCAGCAGCCAAGGGGGGGCTGGGACCGGGGAGCTGTTTTTT. This chain joins TRBV28 and TRBJ2-2, with D tentatively TRBD2 (7 bases). CDR1 MDHEN and CDR2 SYDVKM come from the germline V gene. This CDR3 spans 15 amino acids. V lost 6 bases and J lost 5, with 16 bases in between.

Here the CDR3 DNA reads TGTGCCAGTAGTATAGGCGTAAGCGGGACTGACACCGGGGAGCTGTTTTTT. Residues: CASSIGVSGTDTGELFF. The gene calls are TRBV19 and TRBJ2-2; TRBD2 matches 7 bases. The V and J ends lost 1 base and 3 bases, in that order; junction bases with no gene match: 8. This CDR3 has 17 amino acids. Germline lookup yields CDR1 LNHDA and CDR2 SQIVND (reference sequence).

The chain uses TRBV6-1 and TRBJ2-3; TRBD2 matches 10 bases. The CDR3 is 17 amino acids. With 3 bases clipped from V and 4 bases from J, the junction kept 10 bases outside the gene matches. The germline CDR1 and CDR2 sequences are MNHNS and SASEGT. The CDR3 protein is CASSDLFLAGVADTQYF. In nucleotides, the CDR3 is TGTGCCAGCAGTGATCTTTTTCTAGCGGGGGTGGCAGATACGCAGTATTTT.

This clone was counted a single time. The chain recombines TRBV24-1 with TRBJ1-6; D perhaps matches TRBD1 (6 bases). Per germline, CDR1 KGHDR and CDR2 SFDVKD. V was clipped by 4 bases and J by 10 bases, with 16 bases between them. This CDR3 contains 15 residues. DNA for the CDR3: TGTGCCACCAGTGACCCGAGGGGGATGGGGTCACCCCTCCACTTT. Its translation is CATSDPRGMGSPLHF.

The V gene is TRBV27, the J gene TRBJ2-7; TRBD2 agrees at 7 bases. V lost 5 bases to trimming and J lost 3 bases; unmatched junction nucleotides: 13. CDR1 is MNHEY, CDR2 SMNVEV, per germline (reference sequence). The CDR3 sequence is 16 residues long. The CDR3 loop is CASSKLGASGFYEQYF. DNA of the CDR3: TGTGCCAGCAGTAAACTAGGGGCTAGCGGATTCTACGAGCAGTACTTC.

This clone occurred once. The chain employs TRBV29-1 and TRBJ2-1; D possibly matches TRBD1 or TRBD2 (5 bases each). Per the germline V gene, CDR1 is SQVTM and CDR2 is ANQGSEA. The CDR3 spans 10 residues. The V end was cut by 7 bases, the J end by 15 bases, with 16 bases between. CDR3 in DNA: TGCAGCGACCCGGGACCCCCAGTGTTCTTC. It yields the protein CSDPGPPVFF.

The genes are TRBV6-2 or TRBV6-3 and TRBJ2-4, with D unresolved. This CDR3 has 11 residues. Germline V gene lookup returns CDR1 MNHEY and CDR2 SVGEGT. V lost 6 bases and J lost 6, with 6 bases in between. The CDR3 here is CASSNRNIQYF. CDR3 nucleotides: TGTGCCAGCAGCAACCGAAACATTCAGTACTTC.

CDR3 region: CASSLEGPNQPQHF. The CDR3 nucleotides are TGTGCCAGCAGCTTGGAGGGGCCAAATCAGCCCCAGCATTTT. The chain uses TRBV5-7 and TRBJ1-5; TRBD1 is a possible D gene (5 bases). TRBV5-7 belongs to the ORF category, with a function that is uncertain. The CDR3 consists of 14 residues. V was shortened by 0 bases and J by 4 bases, with 8 bases between the two germline ends.

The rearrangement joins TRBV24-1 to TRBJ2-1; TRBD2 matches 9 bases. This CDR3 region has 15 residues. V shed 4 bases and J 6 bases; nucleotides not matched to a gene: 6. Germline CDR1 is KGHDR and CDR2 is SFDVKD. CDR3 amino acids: CATSEGLAGANEQFF. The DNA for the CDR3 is TGTGCCACCAGTGAGGGGTTAGCGGGAGCCAATGAGCAGTTCTTC.

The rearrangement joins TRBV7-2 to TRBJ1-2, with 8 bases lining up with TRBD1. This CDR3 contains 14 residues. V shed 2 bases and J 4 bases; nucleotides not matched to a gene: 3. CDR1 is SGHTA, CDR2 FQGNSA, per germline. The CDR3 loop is CASSLSGQGYGYTF. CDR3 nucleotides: TGTGCCAGCAGCTTATCAGGACAGGGCTATGGCTACACCTTC.

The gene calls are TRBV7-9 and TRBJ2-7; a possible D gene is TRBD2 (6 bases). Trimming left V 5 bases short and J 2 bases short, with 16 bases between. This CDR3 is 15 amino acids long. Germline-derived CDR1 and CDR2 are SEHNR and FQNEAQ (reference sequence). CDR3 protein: CASSLTGTPPYEQYF. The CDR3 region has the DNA TGTGCCAGCAGCCTAACCGGGACTCCCCCCTACGAGCAGTACTTC.

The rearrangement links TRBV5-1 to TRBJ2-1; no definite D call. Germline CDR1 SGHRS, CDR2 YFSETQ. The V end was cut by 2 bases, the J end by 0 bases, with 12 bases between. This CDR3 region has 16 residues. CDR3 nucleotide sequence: TGCGCCAGCAGCTTTTTCGGGTCAAGCTCCTACAATGAGCAGTTCTTC. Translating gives CASSFFGSSSYNEQFF.

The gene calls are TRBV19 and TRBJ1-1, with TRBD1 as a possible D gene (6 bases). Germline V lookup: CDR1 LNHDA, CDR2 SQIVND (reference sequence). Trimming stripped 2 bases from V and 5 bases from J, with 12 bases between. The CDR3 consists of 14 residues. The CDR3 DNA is TGTGCCAGTAGTATAAGGGGGGTGGGGACTGAAGCTTTCTTT. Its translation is CASSIRGVGTEAFF.

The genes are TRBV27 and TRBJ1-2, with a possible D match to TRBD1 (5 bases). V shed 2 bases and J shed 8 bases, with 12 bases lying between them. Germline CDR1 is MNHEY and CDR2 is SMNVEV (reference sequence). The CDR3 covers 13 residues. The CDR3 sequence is CASSLIGGGGYTF. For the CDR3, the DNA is TGTGCCAGCAGTTTAATTGGGGGGGGAGGCTACACCTTC.

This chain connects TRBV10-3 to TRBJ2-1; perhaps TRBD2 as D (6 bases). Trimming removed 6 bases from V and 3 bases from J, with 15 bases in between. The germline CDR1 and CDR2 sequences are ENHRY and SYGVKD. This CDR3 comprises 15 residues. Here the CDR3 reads CAIRGGAEHYNEQFF. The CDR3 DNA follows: TGTGCCATCAGGGGCGGGGCAGAGCACTACAATGAGCAGTTCTTC.

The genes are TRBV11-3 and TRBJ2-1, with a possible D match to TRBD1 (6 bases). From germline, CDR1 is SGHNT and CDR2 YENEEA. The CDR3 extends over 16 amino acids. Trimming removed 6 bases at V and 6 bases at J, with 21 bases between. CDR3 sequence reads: CASSQTTGRRTNEQFF. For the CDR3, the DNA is TGTGCCAGCAGTCAGACGACAGGACGCCGGACCAATGAGCAGTTCTTC.